The clone carrying this TCR beta chain was counted a single time. As yet, its antigen is unknown. Relative to the germline gene, one junction end is altered; a read error may explain this. These data come from a study of T-cell reconstitution after alpha-beta-depleted transplantation in children. Unique molecular identifiers were built into the TCRbeta library. TCRdb fed the PCR reads into MiXCR, producing one record per CDR3 protein. This table has fewer than 700,000 distinct CDR3 sequences, around 13% appearing once. Study-wide points: The origin of high day-60 TCRbeta diversity in some patients lay in surviving recipient T cells and thymic progenitors. Roughly two months post-transplant, alpha-beta T cells reportedly originated from several hundred graft clones that had expanded. T-cell counts and diversity were attributed mostly to newly produced T cells one year after transplant.

The CDR3 spans 15 residues. The V gene's germline CDR1 is SGHAT and CDR2 FQDESV (reference sequence). This chain uses TRBV11-1 with TRBJ2-2; a weak D match, TRBD2 (5 bases). The receptor was isolated from a male patient between 10 and 17 years old who had a stem cell transplant for acute myeloid leukemia, so the T cells may come from the graft donor. This specimen was PBMCs, mostly from graft donor cells, taken 360 days after TCRalphabeta/CD19-depleted stem cell transplant. This CDR3 is CASSFPLLNTGELLF. The CDR3 DNA follows: TGTGCCAGCAGCTTTCCACTACTTAACACCGGGGAGCTGCTTTTT.